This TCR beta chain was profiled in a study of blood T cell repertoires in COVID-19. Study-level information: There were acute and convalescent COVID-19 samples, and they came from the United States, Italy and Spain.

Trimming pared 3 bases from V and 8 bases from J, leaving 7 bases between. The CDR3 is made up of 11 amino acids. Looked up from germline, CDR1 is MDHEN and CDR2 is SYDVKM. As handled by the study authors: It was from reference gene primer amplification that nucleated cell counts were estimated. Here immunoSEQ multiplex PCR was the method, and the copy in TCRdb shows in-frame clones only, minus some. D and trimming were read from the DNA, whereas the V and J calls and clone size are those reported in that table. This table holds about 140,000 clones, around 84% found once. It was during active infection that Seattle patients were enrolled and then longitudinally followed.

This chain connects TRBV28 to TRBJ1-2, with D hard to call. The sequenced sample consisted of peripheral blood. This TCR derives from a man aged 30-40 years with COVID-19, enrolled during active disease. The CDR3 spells CASSFGSGYTF. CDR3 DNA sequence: TGTGCCAGCAGTTTTGGGAGCGGCTACACCTTC.